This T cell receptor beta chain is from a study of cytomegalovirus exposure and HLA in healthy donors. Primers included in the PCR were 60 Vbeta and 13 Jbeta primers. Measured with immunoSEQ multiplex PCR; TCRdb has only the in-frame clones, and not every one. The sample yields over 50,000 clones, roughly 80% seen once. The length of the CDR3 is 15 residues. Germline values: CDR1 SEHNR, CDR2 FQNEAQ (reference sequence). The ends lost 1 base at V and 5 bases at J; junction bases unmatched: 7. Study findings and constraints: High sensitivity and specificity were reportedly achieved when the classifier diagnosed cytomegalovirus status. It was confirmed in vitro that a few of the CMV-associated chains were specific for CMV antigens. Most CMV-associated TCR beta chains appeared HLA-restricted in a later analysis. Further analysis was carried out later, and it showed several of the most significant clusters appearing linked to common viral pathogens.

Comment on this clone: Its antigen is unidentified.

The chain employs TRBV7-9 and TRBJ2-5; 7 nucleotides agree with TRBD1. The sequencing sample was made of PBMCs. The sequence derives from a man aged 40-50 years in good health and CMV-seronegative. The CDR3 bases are TGTGCCAGCAGCTTAGTGGGACAGACGTCGGAGACCCAGTACTTC. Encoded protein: CASSLVGQTSETQYF.